This T cell receptor beta chain is drawn from a study of graft-versus-host responses after intestinal transplantation. Study-wide context: After anti-thymocyte globulin induction, recipients took tacrolimus and steroids for around 3 years.

Study-wide results and limits: Declines in HvG clones occurring early post-transplant were associated with peak circulating GvH clone levels.

The plating included around 200,000 irradiated, violet-dye-labeled stimulator cells together with around 200,000 CFSE-labeled responder cells. Libraries were prepared by immunoSEQ multiplex PCR; TCRdb keeps only in-frame clonotypes and omits some of them. Among 5,500 to 8,500 clones listed, 20% to 30% were seen once. V was clipped by 7 bases and J by 2 bases; unmatched bases: 12. The CDR3 is 16 residues long. Germline V gene data show CDR1 as SQVTM and CDR2 as ANQGSEA. The sequence derives from a human patient who received an intestinal transplant. The V call is TRBV29-1, the J call TRBJ2-2; 8 positions agree with TRBD2. The starting material was alloreactive CD4+ T cells from a mixed lymphocyte reaction culture, obtained before intestinal transplant. Subset noted: CFSE-low proliferating T cells sorted from roughly six-day pre-transplant mixed lymphocyte reaction (GvH or HvG direction). The CDR3 region is CSAQPNGRVNTGELFF. The CDR3 DNA reads as TGCAGCGCCCAACCCAACGGGAGGGTAAACACCGGGGAGCTGTTTTTT.